Many counts were recorded for the clone carrying this T cell receptor (beta chain). The target antigen is unknown. The V segment lost 5 bases and the J segment 4 bases; nucleotides outside the gene matches: 5. The CDR3 covers 14 residues. Germline V gene sequence: CDR1 SGHRS, CDR2 YFSETQ. TCRdb called the 5' RACE reads again in MiXCR, with one record for every CDR3 protein. The sample lists approximately 550,000 distinct CDR3 sequences; approximately 20% were seen once. Each donor was a healthy Caucasian. These data originate in a study of identical twins. Study findings and constraints: Instead of following the same donors, the conclusions were based on cross-sectional statistical analysis.

The same data also went into a second study, on yellow fever vaccine responses in identical twins.

This sequence joins TRBV5-1 and TRBJ1-2; 10 nucleotides line up with TRBD1. The TCR comes from a woman aged 18-29 years in good health. Specimen: CD4+ T cells sorted from blood. The CDR3 coding sequence is TGCGCCAGCAGTTCCGGGACAGGGGTCTATGGCTACACCTTC. Amino acid sequence: CASSSGTGVYGYTF. The full variable domain, rest sourced from reference TRBV5-1 and TRBJ1-2, is KAGVTQTPRYLIKTRGQQVTLSCSPISGHRSVSWYQQTPGQGLQFLFEYFSETQRNKGNFPGRFSGRQFSNSRSEMNVSTLELGDSALYLCASSSGTGVYGYTFGSGTRLTVV.